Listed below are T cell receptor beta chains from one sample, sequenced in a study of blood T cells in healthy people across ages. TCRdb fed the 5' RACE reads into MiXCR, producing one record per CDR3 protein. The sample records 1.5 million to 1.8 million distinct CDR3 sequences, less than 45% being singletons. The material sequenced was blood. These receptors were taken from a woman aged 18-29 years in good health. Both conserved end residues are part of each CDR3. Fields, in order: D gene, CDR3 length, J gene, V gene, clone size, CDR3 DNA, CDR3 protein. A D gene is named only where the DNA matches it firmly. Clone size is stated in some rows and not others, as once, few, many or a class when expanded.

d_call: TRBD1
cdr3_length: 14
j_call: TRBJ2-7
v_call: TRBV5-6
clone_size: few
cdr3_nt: TGTGCCAGCAGCTTTGGGGACAGGTCTCACGAGCAGTACTTC
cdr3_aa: CASSFGDRSHEQYF

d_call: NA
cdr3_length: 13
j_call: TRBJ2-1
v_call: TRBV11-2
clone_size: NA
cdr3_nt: TGTGCCAGCAGCTTAAACGTAGGGTGTGAGCAGTTCTTC
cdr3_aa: CASSLNVGCEQFF

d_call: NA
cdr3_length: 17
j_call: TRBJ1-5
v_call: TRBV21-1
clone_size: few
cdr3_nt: TGTGCCAGTAGCAAGGACAGGGGGCGAAATAGCAATCAGCCCCAGCATTTT
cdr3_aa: CASSKDRGRNSNQPQHF

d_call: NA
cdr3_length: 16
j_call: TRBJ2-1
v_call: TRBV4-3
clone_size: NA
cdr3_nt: TGCGCCAGCAGCCAAGATCGATCGGGGTCCTACAATGAGCAGTTCTTC
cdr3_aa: CASSQDRSGSYNEQFF

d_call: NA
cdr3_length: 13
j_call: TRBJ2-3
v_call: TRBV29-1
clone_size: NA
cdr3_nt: TGCAGCGTTGACCCCGAGATCACAGATACGCAGTATTTT
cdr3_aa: CSVDPEITDTQYF

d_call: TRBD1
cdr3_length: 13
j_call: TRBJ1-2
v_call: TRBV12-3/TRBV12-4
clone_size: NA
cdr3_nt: TGTGCCAGCAGTGTGGGACAGGGGCTTGGCTACACCTTC
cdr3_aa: CASSVGQGLGYTF

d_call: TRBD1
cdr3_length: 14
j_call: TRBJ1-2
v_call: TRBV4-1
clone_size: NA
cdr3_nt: TGCGCCAGCAGCCAAGCAGGGGGGGCGGGAGGCTACACCTTC
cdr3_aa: CASSQAGGAGGYTF

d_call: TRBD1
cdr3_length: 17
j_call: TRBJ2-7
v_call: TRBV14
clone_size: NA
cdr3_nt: TGTGCCAGCAGCCAAGATGAGGAACCCGGGACAGAGTACGAGCAGTACTTC
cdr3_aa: CASSQDEEPGTEYEQYF

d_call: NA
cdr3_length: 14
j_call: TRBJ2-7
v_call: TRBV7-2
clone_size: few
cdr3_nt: TGTGCCAGCAGCTCCTGGGGACCTGCCTACGAGCAGTACTTC
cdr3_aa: CASSSWGPAYEQYF

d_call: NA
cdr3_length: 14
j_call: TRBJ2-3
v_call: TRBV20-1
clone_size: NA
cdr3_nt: TGCAGTGCTACCAAGATAGGGCTAGCAGATACGCAGTATTTT
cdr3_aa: CSATKIGLADTQYF

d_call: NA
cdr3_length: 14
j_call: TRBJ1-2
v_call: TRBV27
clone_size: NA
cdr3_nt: TGTGCCAGCAGTTTTGGGTCGCACAACTATGGCTACACCTTC
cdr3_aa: CASSFGSHNYGYTF

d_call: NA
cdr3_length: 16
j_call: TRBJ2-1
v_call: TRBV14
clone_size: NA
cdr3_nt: TGTGCCAGCAGCCAAGATTTGGGTATAGTTGCCGATGAGCAGTTCTTC
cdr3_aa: CASSQDLGIVADEQFF

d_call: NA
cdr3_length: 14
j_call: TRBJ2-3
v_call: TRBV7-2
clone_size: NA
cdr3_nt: TGTGCCAGCAGCCGCTCTCAGTCTCCAGATACGCAGTATTTT
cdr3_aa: CASSRSQSPDTQYF

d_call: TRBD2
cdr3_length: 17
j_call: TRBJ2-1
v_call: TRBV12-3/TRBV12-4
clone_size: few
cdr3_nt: TGTGCCAGCAGGCTGTGGACTAGCGGGACTTACTACAATGAGCAGTTCTTC
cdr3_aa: CASRLWTSGTYYNEQFF

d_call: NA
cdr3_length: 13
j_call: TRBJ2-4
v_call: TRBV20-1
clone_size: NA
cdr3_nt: TGCAGTGCGACCGCAGAAGCCAAAAACATTCAGTACTTC
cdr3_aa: CSATAEAKNIQYF

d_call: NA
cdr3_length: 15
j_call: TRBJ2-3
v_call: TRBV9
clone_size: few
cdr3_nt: TGTGCCAGCAGCGTAGGTCAGGGGCATTCAGATACGCAGTATTTT
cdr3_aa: CASSVGQGHSDTQYF

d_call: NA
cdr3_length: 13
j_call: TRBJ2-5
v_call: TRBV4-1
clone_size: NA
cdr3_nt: TGCGCCAGCAGCCCTTGGACTGGAGGGACCCAGTACTTC
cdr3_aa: CASSPWTGGTQYF

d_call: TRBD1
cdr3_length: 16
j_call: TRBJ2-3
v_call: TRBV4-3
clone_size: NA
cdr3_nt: TGCGCCAGCAGCCAAGGGAGCAGGGGGCTTACAGATACGCAGTATTTT
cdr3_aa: CASSQGSRGLTDTQYF

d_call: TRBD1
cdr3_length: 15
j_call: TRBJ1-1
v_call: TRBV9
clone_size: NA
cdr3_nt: TGTGCCAGCAGCCCCGGGACAGATAAGAACACTGAAGCTTTCTTT
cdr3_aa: CASSPGTDKNTEAFF

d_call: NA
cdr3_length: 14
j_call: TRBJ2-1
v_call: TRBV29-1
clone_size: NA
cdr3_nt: TGCAGCGTTGATATACAGGGAAGTTTCTACGAGCAGTTCTTC
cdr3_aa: CSVDIQGSFYEQFF

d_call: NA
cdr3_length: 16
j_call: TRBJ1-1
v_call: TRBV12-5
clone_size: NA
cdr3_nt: TGTGCTAGTGGTTTGGTACTCGGGACAACGAACACTGAAGCTTTCTTT
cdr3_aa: CASGLVLGTTNTEAFF

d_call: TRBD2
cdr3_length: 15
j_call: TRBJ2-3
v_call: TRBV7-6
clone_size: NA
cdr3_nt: TGTGCCAGCAGCCGGGGGACTAGCGGGAGTTATACGCAGTATTTT
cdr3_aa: CASSRGTSGSYTQYF

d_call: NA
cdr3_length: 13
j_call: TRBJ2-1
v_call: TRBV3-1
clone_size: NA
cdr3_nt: TGTGCCAGCAGCAGCCGGGGATTCAATGAGCAGTTCTTC
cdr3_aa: CASSSRGFNEQFF

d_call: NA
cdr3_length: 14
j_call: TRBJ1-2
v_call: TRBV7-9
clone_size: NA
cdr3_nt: TGTGCCAGCAGCTTTTTTCACTCGGAGTACGGCTACACCTTC
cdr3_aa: CASSFFHSEYGYTF

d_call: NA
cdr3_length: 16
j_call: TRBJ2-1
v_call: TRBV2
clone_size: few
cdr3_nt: TGTGCCAGCAGGGATTTACAGACAAGCTCCTACAATGAGCAGTTCTTC
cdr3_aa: CASRDLQTSSYNEQFF

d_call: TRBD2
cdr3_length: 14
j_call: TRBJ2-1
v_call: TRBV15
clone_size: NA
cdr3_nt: TGTGCCACCTCTTGGACTAGCGGGGGCAATGAGCAGTTCTTC
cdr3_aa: CATSWTSGGNEQFF

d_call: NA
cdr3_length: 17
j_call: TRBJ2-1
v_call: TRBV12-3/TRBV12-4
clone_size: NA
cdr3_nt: TGTGCCAGCAGTTTAGGAGGGGCAGGCCCAGGCTACAATGAGCAGTTCTTC
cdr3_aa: CASSLGGAGPGYNEQFF

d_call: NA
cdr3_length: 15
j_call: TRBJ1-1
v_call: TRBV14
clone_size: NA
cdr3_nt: TGTGCCAGCAGTCCCAGGATGGGGGGGCACACTGAAGCTTTCTTT
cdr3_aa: CASSPRMGGHTEAFF

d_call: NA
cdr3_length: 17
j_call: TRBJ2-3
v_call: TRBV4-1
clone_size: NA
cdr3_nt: TGCGCCAGCAGCCGCGGGACAACCATCACTAGCACAGATACGCAGTATTTT
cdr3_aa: CASSRGTTITSTDTQYF

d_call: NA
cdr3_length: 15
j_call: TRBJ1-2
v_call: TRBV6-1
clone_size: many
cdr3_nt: TGTGCCAGCAGCGCCTTTGGGGGCAAAGGCTATGGCTACACCTTC
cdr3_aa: CASSAFGGKGYGYTF

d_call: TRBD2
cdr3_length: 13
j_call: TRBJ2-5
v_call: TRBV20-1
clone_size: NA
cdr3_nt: TGCAGTGTTACGGGACTACTAAACCATGAGCAGTACTTC
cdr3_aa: CSVTGLLNHEQYF

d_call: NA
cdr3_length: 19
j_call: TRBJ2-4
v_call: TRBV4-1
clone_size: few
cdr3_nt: TGCGCCAGCAGCCAAGATGAAACGAGACTCCCATTAGCCAAAAACATTCAGTACTTC
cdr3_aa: CASSQDETRLPLAKNIQYF

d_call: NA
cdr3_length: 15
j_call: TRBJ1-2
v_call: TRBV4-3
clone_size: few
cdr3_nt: TGCGCCAGCAGCCAAGACGTCGCAGCGCGATATGGCTACACCTTC
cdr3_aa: CASSQDVAARYGYTF

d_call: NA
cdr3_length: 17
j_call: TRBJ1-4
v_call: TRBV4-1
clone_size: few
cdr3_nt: TGCGCCAGCAGCCAAGATCGCGACAGCGCAACTAATGAAAAACTGTTTTTT
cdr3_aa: CASSQDRDSATNEKLFF

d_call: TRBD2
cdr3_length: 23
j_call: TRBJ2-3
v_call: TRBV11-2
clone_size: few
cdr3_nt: TGTGCCAGCAGCTTAGTACCCATGGTGGATATCGGGGGACTACACTTTAGCGCAGATACGCAGTATTTT
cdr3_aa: CASSLVPMVDIGGLHFSADTQYF